These T cell receptor beta chains were read from a single sample in a study of radiotherapy plus CTLA-4 blockade in lung cancer. The assay was immunoSEQ multiplex PCR, and TCRdb's table has in-frame clones only and misses some. The sample lists 75,000 to 100,000 clones, 82% occurring once. The sequences come from peripheral blood, collected from a patient treated with radiotherapy plus ipilimumab. These receptors were collected from a human donor with non-small cell lung cancer who had a partial response to radiotherapy plus ipilimumab. Each CDR3 is given with its conserved first and last residue. D genes are given only for firm matches. Clone sizes are given selectively: once, few, many, or a class where the clone is expanded.

>TRBV2|NA|15|few|TRBJ1-4
CASSGTGATNEKLFF
TGTGCCAGCAGCGGAACAGGTGCAACTAATGAAAAACTGTTTTTT
>TRBV10-1|NA|14|NA|TRBJ2-3
CASSIRGSTDTQYF
TGCGCCAGCAGTATCAGGGGCAGCACAGATACGCAGTATTTT
>TRBV5-1|NA|15|NA|TRBJ1-2
CASSPTGLLSYGYTF
TGCGCCAGCAGCCCGACGGGACTTTTGTCCTATGGCTACACCTTC
>TRBV5-1|TRBD1|13|NA|TRBJ1-1
CASRGGEIAEAFF
TGCGCCAGCAGAGGGGGCGAAATAGCTGAAGCTTTCTTT
>TRBV6-1|NA|15|few|TRBJ2-2
CASSELSLRTGELFF
TGTGCCAGCAGTGAACTTTCTCTGCGGACCGGGGAGCTGTTTTTT
>TRBV7-3|NA|14|once|TRBJ2-1
CASSLLSGNNEQFF
TGTGCCAGCAGCTTACTATCAGGGAACAATGAGCAGTTCTTC
>TRBV30|NA|13|few|TRBJ2-2
CAWSGAGTGELFF
TGTGCCTGGAGTGGGGCCGGAACCGGGGAGCTGTTTTTT
>TRBV7-3|NA|16|NA|TRBJ1-3
CASSRLIGGERNTIYF
TGTGCCAGCAGCCGCTTGATCGGCGGCGAACGAAACACCATATATTTT
>TRBV7-6|NA|14|NA|TRBJ1-5
CASSFGDSNQPQHF
TGTGCCAGCAGCTTCGGGGATTCCAATCAGCCCCAGCATTTT
>TRBV2|NA|15|NA|TRBJ2-7
CASSDGGRYSYEQYF
TGTGCCAGCAGTGACGGAGGGAGGTACTCCTACGAGCAGTACTTC
>TRBV5-1|TRBD2|15|NA|TRBJ2-1
CASSSSGTNYNEQFF
TGCGCCAGCAGCTCTAGCGGGACGAATTACAATGAGCAGTTCTTC
>TRBV27|TRBD2|18|NA|TRBJ2-7
CASSSGTSGRAGSYEQYF
TGTGCCAGCAGTTCCGGGACTAGCGGGAGGGCCGGATCCTACGAGCAGTACTTC
>TRBV27|TRBD1|13|NA|TRBJ2-7
CASRGDSIYEQYF
TGTGCCAGCAGGGGGGACAGTATCTACGAGCAGTACTTC
>TRBV6-6|TRBD1|15|NA|TRBJ1-1
CASSYTPRGHTEAFF
TGTGCCAGCAGTTACACCCCCAGGGGGCACACTGAAGCTTTCTTT
>TRBV28|NA|13|NA|TRBJ2-7
CASGGRGDYEQYF
TGTGCCAGCGGGGGCAGGGGGGACTACGAGCAGTACTTC
>TRBV5-6|TRBD1|15|NA|TRBJ2-1
CASSAGWTGGFEQFF
TGTGCCAGCAGTGCCGGGTGGACAGGGGGCTTTGAGCAGTTCTTC
>TRBV7-6|NA|13|few|TRBJ1-5
CASSFRDNQPQHF
TGTGCCAGCAGCTTCAGGGATAATCAGCCCCAGCATTTT
>TRBV10-3|TRBD2|18|few|TRBJ2-3
CAISPGGGRAVRADTQYF
TGTGCCATCAGTCCCGGTGGCGGGAGGGCCGTAAGGGCAGATACGCAGTATTTT
>TRBV5-1|TRBD1|15|once|TRBJ1-2
CASSENRGVGSGYTF
TGCGCCAGCAGCGAGAACAGGGGTGTAGGATCTGGCTACACCTTC
>TRBV9|NA|15|NA|TRBJ2-3
CASTQQALVTDTQYF
TGTGCCAGCACCCAACAGGCCTTGGTTACAGATACGCAGTATTTT
>TRBV5-1|TRBD2|17|NA|TRBJ2-1
CASSLGPGTSGSSEQFF
TGCGCCAGCAGTTTGGGCCCCGGGACTAGCGGGAGTTCTGAGCAGTTCTTC
>TRBV19|NA|12|NA|TRBJ2-1
CASSKGVPEQFF
TGTGCCAGTAGTAAAGGGGTCCCTGAGCAGTTCTTC
>TRBV7-9|NA|12|NA|TRBJ2-1
CASSLPLNEQFF
TGTGCCAGCAGTCTACCCCTAAATGAGCAGTTCTTC
>TRBV2|NA|12|NA|TRBJ2-7
CASSASSYEQYF
TGTGCCAGCAGTGCGAGCTCCTACGAGCAGTACTTC
>TRBV7-3|TRBD1|16|NA|TRBJ2-3
CASSFLGPQGADTQYF
TGTGCCAGCAGCTTTTTGGGACCTCAGGGGGCAGATACGCAGTATTTT
>TRBV7-3|TRBD1|15|NA|TRBJ2-1
CASSLRQGLYNEQFF
TGTGCCAGCAGCTTAAGACAGGGGTTGTACAATGAGCAGTTCTTC
>TRBV2|TRBD2|15|NA|TRBJ2-7
CASSGLAGANYEQYF
TGTGCCAGCAGTGGACTAGCGGGGGCAAACTACGAGCAGTACTTC
>TRBV28|TRBD1|16|NA|TRBJ2-5
CASRHGTGGAWETQYF
TGTGCCAGCAGACACGGGACAGGGGGCGCGTGGGAGACCCAGTACTTC
>TRBV14|NA|14|NA|TRBJ1-4
CASSPHSFREKLFF
TGTGCCAGCAGCCCCCACAGTTTTCGCGAAAAACTGTTTTTT
>TRBV19|TRBD2|18|NA|TRBJ2-4
CASSIELSSGLAKNIQYF
TGTGCCAGTAGTATAGAATTATCTAGCGGATTAGCCAAAAACATTCAGTACTTC
>TRBV9|TRBD1|16|few|TRBJ2-1
CASSVSATGSYNEQFF
TGTGCCAGCAGCGTATCTGCGACAGGGTCCTACAATGAGCAGTTCTTC
>TRBV15|NA|15|NA|TRBJ2-3
CATSRDLDYTDTQYF
TGTGCCACCAGCAGAGATCTGGACTACACAGATACGCAGTATTTT
>TRBV30|NA|11|NA|TRBJ2-7
CAWSLVYEQYF
TGTGCCTGGAGCCTAGTGTACGAGCAGTACTTC
>TRBV5-1|TRBD2|14|NA|TRBJ2-3
CASSSSGRDDTQYF
TGCGCCAGCAGCAGTAGCGGGAGGGATGATACGCAGTATTTT
>TRBV5-6|NA|16|NA|TRBJ1-1
CASSRRTERSESEAFF
TGTGCCAGCAGCCGGCGGACAGAGAGGTCTGAGTCTGAAGCTTTCTTT
>TRBV2|NA|14|NA|TRBJ2-5
CASSESRGWETQYF
TGTGCCAGCAGTGAAAGCCGAGGATGGGAGACCCAGTACTTC
>TRBV11-2|TRBD2|15|NA|TRBJ2-3
CASSLGAAGTDTQYF
TGTGCCAGCAGCTTAGGGGCAGCGGGAACAGATACGCAGTATTTT
>TRBV30|TRBD2|14|NA|TRBJ2-7
CAWGGGLAGDEQYF
TGTGCCTGGGGGGGAGGGCTAGCGGGGGACGAGCAGTACTTC
>TRBV6-5|NA|14|NA|TRBJ2-1
CASSYTPPGNEQFF
TGTGCCAGCAGTTATACCCCCCCCGGCAATGAGCAGTTCTTC
>TRBV19|TRBD2|16|NA|TRBJ2-1
CASSVTSGSSYNEQFF
TGTGCCAGTAGTGTAACTAGCGGGAGCTCCTACAATGAGCAGTTCTTC
>TRBV7-9|NA|15|NA|TRBJ1-5
CASSLGRSGDQPQHF
TGTGCCAGCAGCTTAGGCCGGTCGGGGGATCAGCCCCAGCATTTT
>TRBV7-2|TRBD2|15|NA|TRBJ2-1
CASSYGLAGNNEQFF
TGTGCCAGCAGCTACGGACTAGCGGGAAACAATGAGCAGTTCTTC
>TRBV5-1|NA|15|NA|TRBJ2-5
CASTFYRLDQETQYF
TGCGCCAGCACCTTTTACCGGTTAGACCAAGAGACCCAGTACTTC
>TRBV7-8|NA|17|NA|TRBJ1-5
CASSLVTGGGGNQPQHF
TGTGCCAGCAGCTTAGTAACGGGGGGAGGAGGCAATCAGCCCCAGCATTTT
>TRBV11-2|NA|13|NA|TRBJ1-5
CASSPTGDQPQHF
TGTGCCAGCAGCCCGACAGGAGATCAGCCCCAGCATTTT
>TRBV2|NA|13|NA|TRBJ1-5
CASTVQVSVPQHF
TGTGCCAGCACTGTACAGGTATCAGTGCCCCAGCATTTT
>TRBV15|TRBD1|16|NA|TRBJ1-5
CATSSLQGAAEQPQHF
TGTGCCACCAGCAGCCTACAGGGGGCTGCAGAACAGCCCCAGCATTTT
>TRBV2|TRBD2|14|once|TRBJ2-7
CASRLAGGGYEQYF
TGTGCCAGCAGATTGGCGGGAGGGGGGTACGAGCAGTACTTC
>TRBV25-1|NA|14|NA|TRBJ1-4
CAASPGRTVEKLFF
TGTGCCGCGTCCCCCGGACGGACTGTTGAAAAACTGTTTTTT
>TRBV19|TRBD1|16|few|TRBJ2-7
CASSNHRQGNDHEQYF
TGTGCCAGTAGTAATCATCGACAGGGGAACGACCACGAGCAGTACTTC
>TRBV5-1|NA|14|NA|TRBJ2-7
CASSFAADSYEQYF
TGCGCCAGCAGCTTCGCGGCGGATTCCTACGAGCAGTACTTC
>TRBV18|NA|15|NA|TRBJ1-3
CASSPPDYSGNTIYF
TGTGCCAGCTCACCACCTGACTACTCTGGAAACACCATATATTTT
>TRBV11-2|TRBD1|15|NA|TRBJ1-6
CASSLLGQVNSPLHF
TGTGCCAGCAGCCTGCTGGGACAGGTAAATTCACCCCTCCACTTT
>TRBV9|TRBD2|17|NA|TRBJ2-1
CASSVDGSGSSYNEQFF
TGTGCCAGCAGCGTAGACGGTAGCGGGAGCTCCTACAATGAGCAGTTCTTC
>TRBV19|NA|12|NA|TRBJ2-1
CASGGPTNEQFF
TGTGCCAGTGGGGGCCCGACCAATGAGCAGTTCTTC
>TRBV30|NA|13|NA|TRBJ2-7
CAWSRLPSREQYF
TGTGCCTGGTCGAGACTCCCGTCGCGCGAGCAGTACTTC